This T cell receptor beta chain stems from a study of blood T cell repertoires in COVID-19. Study details: Italy, Spain and the United States were the sources of the convalescent and acute COVID-19 samples. In each case, the material was cDNA or gDNA derived from T cells, B-cell-depleted T cells, or PBMCs.

Original processing notes: Counts of nucleated cells, estimated from reference gene primer amplification, were obtained. Repertoires were generated with immunoSEQ multiplex PCR, while TCRdb's copy carries only in-frame clones and drops some. V, J and clone size were drawn from that table, and D and trimming were deduced from the DNA. This sample has 150,000 to 200,000 clones, with about 85% found just once. The CDR3 length is 21 residues. This clonotype was obtained from a man between 65 and 79 years old with active or convalescent COVID-19. This chain uses TRBV21-1 with TRBJ1-5; the D call TRBD1 from the table was never checked on the DNA. TRBV21-1 has pseudogene status. Sequencing was carried out using peripheral blood. The CDR3 coding sequence is TGTGCCAGCAGCTCCCCCAAGGGGCAGAACGGACCGCAGATGCTCAATCAGCCCCAGCATTTT. It is translated as CASSSPKGQNGPQMLNQPQHF.